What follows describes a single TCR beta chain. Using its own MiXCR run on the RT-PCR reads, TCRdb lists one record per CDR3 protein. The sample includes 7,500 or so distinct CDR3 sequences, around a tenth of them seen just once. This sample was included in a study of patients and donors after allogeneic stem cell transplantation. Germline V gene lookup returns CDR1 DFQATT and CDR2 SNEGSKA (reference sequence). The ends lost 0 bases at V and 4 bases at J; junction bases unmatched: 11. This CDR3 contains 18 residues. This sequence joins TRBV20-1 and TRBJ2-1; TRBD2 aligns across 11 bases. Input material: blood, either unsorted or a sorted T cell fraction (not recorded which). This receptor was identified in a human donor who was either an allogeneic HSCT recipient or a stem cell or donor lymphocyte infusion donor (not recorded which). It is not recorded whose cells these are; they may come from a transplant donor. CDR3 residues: CSARDLGSGGAGYNEQFF. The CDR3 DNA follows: TGCAGTGCTAGAGATTTGGGTAGCGGGGGGGCCGGATACAATGAGCAGTTCTTC.